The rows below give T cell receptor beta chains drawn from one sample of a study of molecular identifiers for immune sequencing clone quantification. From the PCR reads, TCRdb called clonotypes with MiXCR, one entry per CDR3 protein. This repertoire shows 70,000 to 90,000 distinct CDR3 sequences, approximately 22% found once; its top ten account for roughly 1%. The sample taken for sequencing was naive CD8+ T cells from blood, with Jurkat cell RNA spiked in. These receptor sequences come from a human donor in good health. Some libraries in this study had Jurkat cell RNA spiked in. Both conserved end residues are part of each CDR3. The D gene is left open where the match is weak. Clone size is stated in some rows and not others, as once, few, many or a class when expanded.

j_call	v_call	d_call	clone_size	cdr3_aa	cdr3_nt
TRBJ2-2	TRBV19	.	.	CASSVTSWNTGELFF	TGTGCCAGTAGCGTCACTAGCTGGAACACCGGGGAGCTGTTTTTT
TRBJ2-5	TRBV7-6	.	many	CASSASLGEETQYF	TGTGCCAGCAGCGCTAGTCTGGGAGAAGAGACCCAGTACTTC
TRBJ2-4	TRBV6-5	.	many	CASSYGISPPKNIQYF	TGTGCCAGCAGTTACGGGATCAGTCCACCCAAAAACATTCAGTACTTC
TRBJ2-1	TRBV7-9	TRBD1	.	CASSSGQGWDEQFF	TGTGCCAGCAGCTCTGGACAGGGTTGGGATGAGCAGTTCTTC
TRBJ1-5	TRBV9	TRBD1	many	CASNPAPEVGQGAGQPQHF	TGTGCCAGCAACCCAGCCCCAGAGGTGGGACAGGGGGCTGGGCAGCCCCAGCATTTT
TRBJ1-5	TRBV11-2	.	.	CASSSGTSRGTDTQHF	TGCGCCAGCAGCTCGGGGACTAGCAGGGGCACAGATACGCAGCATTTT
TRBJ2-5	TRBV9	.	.	CASSVADAGTQYF	TGTGCCAGCAGCGTAGCCGACGCAGGGACCCAGTACTTC
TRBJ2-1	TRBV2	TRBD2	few	CASMIGPSGAYNEQFF	TGTGCCAGCATGATCGGGCCTAGCGGGGCCTACAATGAGCAGTTCTTC
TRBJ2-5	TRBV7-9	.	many	CASSGLSRDRRQETQYF	TGTGCCAGCAGCGGCCTGAGCCGGGACCGACGACAAGAGACCCAGTACTTC
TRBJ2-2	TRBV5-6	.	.	CASSDSWGAPNTGELFF	TGTGCCAGCAGCGACTCCTGGGGGGCCCCGAACACCGGGGAGCTGTTTTTT
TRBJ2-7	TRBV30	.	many	CAWSPGPSYEQYF	TGTGCCTGGAGTCCCGGGCCATCCTACGAGCAGTACTTC
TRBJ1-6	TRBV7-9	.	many	CASSLDSPLHF	TGTGCCAGCAGCTTAGATTCACCCCTCCACTTT
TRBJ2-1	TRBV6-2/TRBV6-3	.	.	CASTDVQIYEQFF	TGTGCCAGCACCGATGTCCAGATCTATGAGCAGTTCTTC
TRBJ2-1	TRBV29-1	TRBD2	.	CSVEGPSGVYNEQFF	TGCAGCGTTGAAGGCCCTAGCGGGGTTTACAATGAGCAGTTCTTC
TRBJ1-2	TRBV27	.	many	CASSSNPTVNYGYTF	TGTGCCAGCAGTTCGAACCCAACAGTTAACTATGGCTACACCTTC
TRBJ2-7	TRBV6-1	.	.	CASSGARDFYEQYF	TGTGCCAGCAGTGGAGCGCGGGACTTCTACGAGCAGTACTTC
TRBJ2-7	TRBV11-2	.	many	CASSSLRTAAGEQYF	TGTGCCAGCAGCTCCCTCAGGACGGCAGCGGGCGAGCAGTACTTC
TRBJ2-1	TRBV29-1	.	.	CSVEAFSEQFF	TGCAGCGTTGAAGCTTTCAGTGAGCAGTTCTTC
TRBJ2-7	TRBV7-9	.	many	CASRDEQDEQYF	TGTGCCAGCAGGGACGAGCAGGACGAGCAGTACTTC
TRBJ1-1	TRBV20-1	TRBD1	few	CSGIDEAGGRYTEAFF	TGCAGTGGGATAGACGAGGCAGGGGGCAGGTACACTGAAGCTTTCTTT
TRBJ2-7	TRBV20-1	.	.	CSARDWTASYEQYF	TGCAGTGCTAGAGATTGGACAGCCTCCTACGAGCAGTACTTC
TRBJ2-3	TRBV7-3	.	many	CASSLYGPTGSSTDTQYF	TGTGCCAGCAGCTTATATGGTCCAACGGGTTCTAGCACAGATACGCAGTATTTT
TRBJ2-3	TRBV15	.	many	CATSRPGESTDTQYF	TGTGCCACCAGCCGACCAGGGGAAAGTACAGATACGCAGTATTTT
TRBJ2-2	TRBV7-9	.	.	CASSIQGAGELFF	TGTGCCAGCAGCATACAGGGAGCCGGGGAGCTGTTTTTT
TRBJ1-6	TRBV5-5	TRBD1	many	CASSFFVAGQTNSPLHF	TGTGCCAGCAGCTTCTTCGTTGCGGGACAGACTAATTCACCCCTCCACTTT
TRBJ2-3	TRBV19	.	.	CASSEGHGDTQYF	TGTGCCAGTAGTGAGGGCCATGGGGATACGCAGTATTTT
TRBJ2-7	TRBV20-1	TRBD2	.	CSASKTSGGPYEQYF	TGCAGTGCTAGCAAGACTAGCGGGGGCCCCTACGAGCAGTACTTC
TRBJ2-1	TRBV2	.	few	CASSEAYNEQFF	TGTGCCAGCAGTGAAGCTTACAATGAGCAGTTCTTC
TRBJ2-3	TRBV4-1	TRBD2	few	CASSQGTSGGLSTDTQYF	TGCGCCAGCAGCCAAGGGACTAGCGGGGGACTTAGCACAGATACGCAGTATTTT
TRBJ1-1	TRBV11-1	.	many	CASSPLGLNTEAFF	TGTGCCAGCAGCCCACTGGGACTGAACACTGAAGCTTTCTTT
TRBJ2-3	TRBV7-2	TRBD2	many	CASSPELAGGPISTDTQYF	TGTGCCAGCAGCCCCGAACTAGCGGGGGGCCCAATAAGCACAGATACGCAGTATTTT
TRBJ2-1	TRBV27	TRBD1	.	CASSLAPPGTGTYNEQFF	TGTGCCAGCAGTCTAGCCCCTCCCGGGACAGGGACCTACAATGAGCAGTTCTTC
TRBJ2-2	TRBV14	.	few	CASSQDTGMGTGELFF	TGTGCCAGCAGCCAAGATACAGGGATGGGCACCGGGGAGCTGTTTTTT
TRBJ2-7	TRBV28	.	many	CASSLAEAEQYF	TGTGCCAGCAGCCTCGCGGAGGCCGAGCAGTACTTC
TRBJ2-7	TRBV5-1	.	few	CASSFATNEQYF	TGCGCCAGCAGCTTTGCGACAAACGAGCAGTACTTC
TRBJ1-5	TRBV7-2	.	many	CASRQDNYSNQPQHF	TGTGCCAGCAGACAAGACAATTATAGCAATCAGCCCCAGCATTTT
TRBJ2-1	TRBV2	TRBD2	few	CASSEWASGRNEQFF	TGTGCCAGCAGTGAGTGGGCTAGCGGGAGAAATGAGCAGTTCTTC
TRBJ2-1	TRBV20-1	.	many	CSARDSGGLYNEQFF	TGCAGTGCTAGAGATTCGGGCGGGTTATACAATGAGCAGTTCTTC
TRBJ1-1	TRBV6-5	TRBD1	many	CASSTRDSTKHPNTEAFF	TGTGCCAGCAGTACCCGGGACAGCACGAAACATCCGAACACTGAAGCTTTCTTT
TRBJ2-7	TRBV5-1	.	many	CASSLGQGPPYEQYF	TGCGCCAGCAGCTTGGGGCAGGGGCCCCCCTACGAGCAGTACTTC
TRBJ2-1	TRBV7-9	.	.	CASSSTLIQGNEQFF	TGTGCCAGCAGCTCGACTTTGATCCAAGGTAATGAGCAGTTCTTC
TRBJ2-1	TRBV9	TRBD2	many	CASSAGLAGREQFF	TGTGCCAGCAGCGCGGGACTAGCGGGGCGTGAGCAGTTCTTC
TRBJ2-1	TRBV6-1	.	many	CASRPPGDEQFF	TGTGCCAGCAGACCCCCCGGCGATGAGCAGTTCTTC
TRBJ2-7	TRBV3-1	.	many	CASSQGGSFYEQYF	TGTGCCAGCAGCCAAGGAGGTAGCTTCTACGAGCAGTACTTC
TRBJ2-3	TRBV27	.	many	CASSRSLTDTQYF	TGTGCCAGCAGCCGAAGTCTCACAGATACGCAGTATTTT
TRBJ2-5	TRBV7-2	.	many	CASRVQEYQETQYF	TGTGCCAGCCGCGTACAGGAGTACCAAGAGACCCAGTACTTC
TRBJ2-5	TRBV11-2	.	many	CASSWAPKGGDDQETQYF	TGTGCCAGCAGCTGGGCGCCCAAGGGCGGAGATGATCAAGAGACCCAGTACTTC
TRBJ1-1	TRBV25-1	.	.	CASSEYIPDGNLNTGAFF	TGTGCCAGCAGTGAATATATCCCAGACGGGAACCTGAACACTGGAGCTTTCTTT
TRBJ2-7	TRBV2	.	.	CASSVVGDGYEQYF	TGTGCCAGCAGTGTCGTGGGGGATGGTTACGAGCAGTACTTC
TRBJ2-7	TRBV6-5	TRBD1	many	CASSYSSGGYEQYF	TGTGCCAGCAGTTACTCGTCAGGGGGATACGAGCAGTACTTC